This is a list of T cell receptor beta chains from one sample in a study of T cells in localized non-small cell lung cancer. Produced via immunoSEQ multiplex PCR; TCRdb's table is partial and in-frame only. The sample lists approximately 30,000 clones, approximately 86% occurring once. The sequencing used peripheral blood mononuclear cells, collected before any cancer treatment. These receptors were collected from a woman aged 35 to 70 with stage III lung adenocarcinoma. Each CDR3 is given with its conserved first and last residue. Fields, in order: J gene, clone size, D gene, V gene, CDR3 DNA, CDR3 protein. D genes are given only for firm matches. The size of a clone is reported for some rows only, either as once, few or many, or as a class for expanded clones.

>TRBJ2-7|.|.|TRBV5-1
TGCGCCAGCAGAGTAGGTGGTCAGGTCAGTGAGCAGTACTTC
CASRVGGQVSEQYF
>TRBJ1-1|.|.|TRBV28
TGTGCCAGCAGTCCTCCCCCTAGGCTAGGCACTGAAGCTTTCTTT
CASSPPPRLGTEAFF
>TRBJ1-6|.|.|TRBV19
TGTGCCAGTAGTATTTCCGCTAATTCACCCCTCCACTTT
CASSISANSPLHF
>TRBJ2-2|few|TRBD2|TRBV4-2
TGTGCCAGCAGCCAAGATTGGAGCGGGGGGATCACCGGGGAGCTGTTTTTT
CASSQDWSGGITGELFF
>TRBJ2-1|.|TRBD2|TRBV11-3
TGTGCCAGCAGCTTAGAGACTAGCGCCAGCTCCTACAATGAGCAGTTCTTC
CASSLETSASSYNEQFF
>TRBJ2-5|.|.|TRBV2
TGTGCCAGCAGAGAGGACCCGTTTGGGGCCCAGTACTTC
CASREDPFGAQYF
>TRBJ1-5|.|.|TRBV7-8
TGTGCCAGCAGCTTAGGTGGGGGGAGCAATCAGCCCCAGCATTTT
CASSLGGGSNQPQHF
>TRBJ2-1|.|.|TRBV4-1
TGCGCCAGCAGCCAACTAATAGGGGGGAGCTCCTACAATGAGCAGTTCTTC
CASSQLIGGSSYNEQFF
>TRBJ2-7|.|.|TRBV19
TGTGCCAGTAGTATATGGGGGACCTACGAGCAGTACTTC
CASSIWGTYEQYF
>TRBJ2-7|.|TRBD2|TRBV19
TGTGCCAGTAGTCCTCGGACTAGCGGGGCCTACGAGCAGTACTTC
CASSPRTSGAYEQYF
>TRBJ1-4|.|.|TRBV7-3
TGTGCCAGCAGCAGACCCAGGACACCGAATGAAAAACTGTTTTTT
CASSRPRTPNEKLFF
>TRBJ1-1|few|.|TRBV5-4
TGTGCCAGCAGCACGGCGGGGGTCACTGAAGCTTTCTTT
CASSTAGVTEAFF
>TRBJ2-7|medium-sized|.|TRBV28
TGTGCCAGCAGTATAAATTACGAGCAGTACTTC
CASSINYEQYF
>TRBJ1-4|.|.|TRBV5-1
TGCGCCAGCAGCCCTTGGGCAGGGGTCCGGGAAAAACTGTTTTTT
CASSPWAGVREKLFF
>TRBJ2-1|.|.|TRBV19
TGTGCCAGTATTTCGGCGGAAAGCTCCTACAATGAGCAGTTCTTC
CASISAESSYNEQFF